This T cell receptor (beta chain) was documented in a study of blood T cell repertoires in COVID-19. Across the study: Samples of COVID-19 (acute and convalescent) were obtained from the United States, Italy and Spain. From T cells, B-cell-depleted T cells, or PBMCs came the material, which was cDNA or gDNA.

The germline CDR1 and CDR2 sequences are SGHTA and FQGNSA. Trimming stripped 3 bases from V and 5 bases from J, with 17 bases between. The CDR3 extends over 17 amino acids. This clone was seen only a few times. Authors' processing steps: Estimated nucleated cell counts came from reference gene primer amplification. Data came from immunoSEQ multiplex PCR; TCRdb stores just in-frame clones and leaves some out. V and J calls and clone size are as listed in that table; D and trimming were resolved from the DNA. The data show about 180,000 clones, nearly 90% seen once. The gene calls are TRBV7-2 and TRBJ1-6; D unclear. This receptor was taken from a man younger than 35 who had recovered from COVID-19. The sample was peripheral blood. This CDR3 is CASSFYPAAVDNSPLHF. For the CDR3, the DNA is TGTGCCAGCAGCTTCTACCCAGCGGCGGTTGATAATTCACCCCTCCACTTT.